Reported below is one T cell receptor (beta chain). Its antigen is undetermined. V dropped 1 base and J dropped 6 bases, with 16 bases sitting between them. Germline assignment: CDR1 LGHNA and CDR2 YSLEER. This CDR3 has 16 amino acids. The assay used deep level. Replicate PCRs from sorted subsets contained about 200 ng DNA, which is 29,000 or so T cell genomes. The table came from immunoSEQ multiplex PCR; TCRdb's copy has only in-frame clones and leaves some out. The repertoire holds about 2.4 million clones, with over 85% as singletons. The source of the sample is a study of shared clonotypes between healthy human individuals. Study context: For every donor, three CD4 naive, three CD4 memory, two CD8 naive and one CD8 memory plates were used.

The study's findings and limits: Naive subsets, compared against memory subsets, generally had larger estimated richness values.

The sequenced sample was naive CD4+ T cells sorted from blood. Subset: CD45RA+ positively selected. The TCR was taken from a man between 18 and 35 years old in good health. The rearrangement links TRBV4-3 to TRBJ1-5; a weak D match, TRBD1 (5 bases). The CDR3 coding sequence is TGCGCCAGCAGCCAAGCCTGGGGGGGGTCTCTTCAGCCCCAGCATTTT. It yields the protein CASSQAWGGSLQPQHF.